This paragraph covers one TCR beta chain sequence. Its antigen is not identified. The CDR3 spans 15 residues. V dropped 4 bases and J dropped 0 bases, with 10 bases sitting between them. Germline CDR1 reads SGHRS; CDR2 reads YFSETQ. This record comes from a study of vaccination effects on CD4 cells after COVID-19. Looking at the study overall: Two-dose vaccination with either BNT162b2 or mRNA-1273 was given to the participants.

The repertoire was sequenced with immunoSEQ multiplex PCR; TCRdb's copy has only in-frame clones and lacks some. Of fewer than 65,000 clones listed, approximately 71% were seen once; the top ten hold about 3.5%. Notes on the study in general: Clones that were induced by infection or by vaccine showed marked contraction late after vaccination.

ViraFEST assay sequencing came after antigen-specific CD4+ T cells were expanded with viral peptide pools. Cells that had been cultured for less than eleven days were the source of isolated CD4+ T cells. Nucleocapsid antibodies were negative in the vaccine recipients, who had never had SARS-CoV-2 infection. Each culture well received some 2.2 million PBMC. These cells were then cultured in IMDM with about 9.9 IU/ml IL-2 and 10 ug/ml peptides. This sequence was found in a human donor who received a COVID-19 vaccine. This chain uses TRBV5-1 with TRBJ1-4; D call uncertain. The source material was CD4+ T cells from PBMCs cultured with HCoV-OC43 spike peptides, sampled before COVID-19 vaccination. Subset described: HCoV-OC43 spike overlapping peptide pool stimulation. CDR3 sequence: CASSPGITTNEKLFF. The CDR3 region has the DNA TGCGCCAGCAGCCCAGGAATTACAACTAATGAAAAACTGTTTTTT.